Listed below are T cell receptor beta chains from one sample, sequenced in a study of cytomegalovirus exposure and HLA in healthy donors. Using immunoSEQ multiplex PCR, the repertoire was profiled, and TCRdb retains in-frame clones only, with some absent. The table has more than 95,000 clones, about 82% seen once. Sequencing was done on a sample of PBMCs. All receptors come from a man between 18 and 29 years old in good health and CMV-seronegative. Both conserved end residues are part of each CDR3. The D gene is left open where the match is weak. The size entry is marked missing in some rows and otherwise reads once, few, many or a size class.

clone size,D gene,J gene,V gene,CDR3 protein,CDR3 DNA
-,-,TRBJ1-5,TRBV10-3,CAISQGSSNQPQHF,TGTGCCATCAGTCAGGGGTCTAGCAATCAGCCCCAGCATTTT
few,TRBD1,TRBJ1-2,TRBV5-1,CASFRDRDRRTF,TGCGCCAGCTTCCGGGACAGGGACCGTCGCACCTTC
-,-,TRBJ1-2,TRBV10-1,CASSESNDTTYGYTF,TGCGCCAGCAGTGAGTCGAATGACACGACCTATGGCTACACCTTC
-,-,TRBJ2-5,TRBV7-2,CASSLVARETQYF,TGTGCCAGCAGCTTAGTCGCGAGGGAGACCCAGTACTTC
-,TRBD2,TRBJ2-1,TRBV9,CASSPPLGGGEQFF,TGTGCCAGCAGCCCGCCGCTCGGGGGGGGTGAGCAGTTCTTC
-,-,TRBJ1-2,TRBV7-9,CASSVTANYGYTF,TGTGCCAGCAGCGTCACAGCTAACTATGGCTACACCTTC
-,-,TRBJ1-3,TRBV9,CASSVEGTSGNTIYF,TGTGCCAGCAGCGTAGAGGGGACTTCTGGAAACACCATATATTTT
once,-,TRBJ1-1,TRBV10-3,CAISDRFWAEAFF,TGTGCCATCAGTGACAGGTTTTGGGCTGAAGCTTTCTTT
-,-,TRBJ1-1,TRBV19,CASRGGVGTEAFF,TGTGCCAGTAGAGGGGGGGTGGGGACTGAAGCTTTCTTT
-,TRBD1,TRBJ2-7,TRBV6-5,CASSYPNDRGGYEQYF,TGTGCCAGCAGTTACCCAAACGACAGGGGGGGCTACGAGCAGTACTTC
-,TRBD2,TRBJ2-5,TRBV5-1,CASSFTWTSGLGETQYF,TGCGCCAGCAGCTTTACCTGGACTAGCGGCCTCGGGGAGACCCAGTACTTC
-,TRBD1,TRBJ1-4,TRBV6-5,CASSRTGSDEKLFF,TGTGCCAGCAGTCGGACAGGGAGCGATGAAAAACTGTTTTTT
-,-,TRBJ2-7,TRBV18,CASSPLTGSSYEQYF,TGTGCCAGCTCACCACTCACCGGGAGCTCCTACGAGCAGTACTTC
-,-,TRBJ2-7,TRBV10-3,CAISGTDYEQYF,TGTGCCATCAGTGGGACAGACTACGAGCAGTACTTC
-,TRBD1,TRBJ1-2,TRBV29-1,CSVDKRGQVYGYTF,TGCAGCGTTGACAAGAGGGGACAGGTATATGGCTACACCTTC
once,TRBD1,TRBJ1-6,TRBV25-1,CASSQQGSSYNSPLHF,TGTGCCAGCTCACAACAGGGGAGCTCCTATAATTCACCCCTCCACTTT
-,-,TRBJ1-2,TRBV6-1,CASNPQTSNYGYTF,TGTGCCAGCAACCCACAGACCTCTAACTATGGCTACACCTTC
-,-,TRBJ2-1,TRBV5-1,CASSLGLRGTFNEQFF,TGCGCCAGCAGCTTGGGACTGCGGGGCACTTTCAATGAGCAGTTCTTC
-,-,TRBJ1-1,TRBV6-4,CASSPDWGTEAFF,TGTGCCAGCAGTCCGGACTGGGGCACTGAAGCTTTCTTT
-,-,TRBJ1-1,TRBV29-1,CSVVRATEAFF,TGCAGCGTTGTCCGCGCCACTGAAGCTTTCTTT
-,-,TRBJ2-1,TRBV19,CASSTRQVSGSYNEQFF,TGTGCCAGTAGTACCCGACAGGTATCGGGCTCCTACAATGAGCAGTTCTTC
once,-,TRBJ2-7,TRBV11-2,CASSLYYEQYF,TGTGCCAGCAGCTTATACTACGAGCAGTACTTC
once,-,TRBJ1-4,TRBV5-1,CASRGTRGRSTNEKLFF,TGCGCCAGCAGGGGGACACGAGGGAGATCAACTAATGAAAAACTGTTTTTT
-,TRBD2,TRBJ2-1,TRBV2,CASRALSGGLNEQFF,TGTGCCAGCAGGGCCCTGTCGGGGGGGCTCAATGAGCAGTTCTTC
-,-,TRBJ1-1,TRBV6-6,CASSSTGSNTEAFF,TGTGCCAGCAGTTCTACGGGTTCGAACACTGAAGCTTTCTTT
once,-,TRBJ2-7,TRBV6-5,CASSAAVALNEQYF,TGTGCCAGCAGCGCAGCGGTGGCCCTGAACGAGCAGTACTTC
once,-,TRBJ1-2,TRBV2,CASRASAGGYTF,TGTGCCAGCAGGGCCAGTGCAGGAGGCTACACCTTC
-,TRBD2,TRBJ2-5,TRBV7-7,CASSSTSGRPGGETQYF,TGTGCCAGCAGCTCCACTAGCGGGAGGCCTGGGGGGGAGACCCAGTACTTC
-,-,TRBJ2-7,TRBV7-9,CASNREPGYEQYF,TGTGCCAGCAACCGGGAGCCAGGCTACGAGCAGTACTTC
-,-,TRBJ1-2,TRBV18,CASSPKNEAPGYTF,TGTGCCAGCTCACCAAAAAATGAAGCGCCTGGCTACACCTTC
-,-,TRBJ2-2,TRBV9,CASSVEGRELFF,TGTGCCAGCAGCGTCGAGGGCAGGGAGCTGTTTTTT
-,-,TRBJ1-1,TRBV11-3,CASSRTLNTEAFF,TGTGCCAGCAGCCGGACTCTGAACACTGAAGCTTTCTTT
-,TRBD2,TRBJ2-5,TRBV5-1,CASSLGLAGGRGETQYF,TGCGCCAGCAGCCTGGGACTAGCGGGAGGTCGTGGAGAGACCCAGTACTTC
-,TRBD1,TRBJ2-7,TRBV5-1,CASRYAGGYMGEQYF,TGCGCCAGCAGGTATGCAGGGGGCTACATGGGCGAGCAGTACTTC
-,TRBD1,TRBJ1-2,TRBV6-5,CASSTGTGTNYGYTF,TGTGCCAGCAGCACTGGGACAGGGACTAACTATGGCTACACCTTC
-,-,TRBJ1-1,TRBV15,CATSRADTEAFF,TGTGCCACCAGCAGAGCGGACACTGAAGCTTTCTTT
-,TRBD1,TRBJ1-4,TRBV7-9,CASSQGQTPYEKLFF,TGTGCCAGCAGCCAGGGACAGACCCCATATGAAAAACTGTTTTTT
-,TRBD2,TRBJ2-1,TRBV5-1,CASSSLAGAYNEQFF,TGCGCCAGCAGCTCTCTAGCGGGGGCATACAATGAGCAGTTCTTC
-,-,TRBJ2-2,TRBV7-6,CASIPGDKRNTGELFF,TGTGCCAGCATCCCGGGGGATAAGCGAAACACCGGGGAGCTGTTTTTT
-,TRBD2,TRBJ2-7,TRBV10-1,CASSGSGLSYEQYF,TGCGCCAGCAGTGGTAGCGGGCTATCCTACGAGCAGTACTTC